This T cell receptor (beta chain) was sequenced in a study of T cell repertoires in cytomegalovirus infection. Turning to the study itself: In public TCR beta signatures, there were indications of both CMV infection and matching HLA type.

General study findings and limits: The ex vivo response was dominated by HLA-C-restricted CMV-specific TCR beta clonotypes. Accumulated public TCR beta family frequency recognized individuals carrying CMV together with the relevant HLA.

As for this clonotype: Its antigen is not identified.

In TCRdb, the reads were re-called with MiXCR into one record per CDR3 protein. The data hold roughly 730,000 distinct CDR3 sequences, with around 32% observed a single time. The CDR3 sequence is 14 residues long. Trimming cost V 2 bases and J 2 bases, with 10 bases left between them. J is TRBJ2-7 and V is TRBV12-3 or TRBV12-4, with D possibly matching TRBD2 (5 bases). Sequences were derived from cultured PBMCs, sampled from culture after CMV antigen stimulation. The sequence came from a human donor in good health (CMV status not recorded). Some clones in this sample may be carry-over from other donors' samples. CDR3 residues: CASSLKRAPYEQYF. CDR3 nucleotides: TGTGCCAGCAGTTTAAAGAGGGCTCCCTACGAGCAGTACTTC.